Shown below are 19 T cell receptor beta chains from a single sample sequenced in a study of T cell clonotyping in hematopoietic cell transplantation. The time point was: recipient sample about 28 days before transplant, after cytoreduction. Generated by immunoSEQ multiplex PCR, the TCRdb table keeps only in-frame clones and is missing some. The table has about 5,400 clones, roughly 85% seen once. The input for sequencing was peripheral blood mononuclear cells, taken before stem cell transplant. The receptors were gathered from a man in his sixties with acute myeloid leukemia. Some clones in this sample may be carry-over from other donors' samples.

The gene calls are TRBV29-1 and TRBJ1-1; D ambiguous. The CDR3 runs 13 residues. Germline CDR1 and CDR2: SQVTM and ANQGSEA. V was trimmed by 4 bases and J by 6 bases, leaving 15 bases between them. The CDR3 DNA reads as TGCAGCGTTGCTCGAGCCCTGAGGGCTGAAGCTTTCTTT. Protein product: CSVARALRAEAFF.

This chain links TRBV7-4 with TRBJ2-5; 7 bases are shared with TRBD1. V lost 3 bases, J lost 4 bases, and 5 bases stayed unmatched. Germline loops: CDR1 SGHVT, CDR2 SQSDAQ. The CDR3 totals 14 residues. CDR3 bases: TGTGCCAGCAGCTTTTTTGCAGGGGGAGAGACCCAGTACTTC. Translation gives CASSFFAGGETQYF. Variable domain in full (rest from reference TRBV7-4 and TRBJ2-5): GAGVSQSPRYKVAKRGRDVALRCDSISGHVTLYWYRQTLGQGSEVLTYSQSDAQRDKSGRPSGRFSAERPERSVSTLKIQRTEQGDSAVYLCASSFFAGGETQYFGPGTRLLVL.

The CDR3 here is CASSLTLAGGTDTQYF. Written as DNA, the CDR3 is TGTGCCAGCAGCTTAACGCTAGCGGGGGGCACAGATACGCAGTATTTT. This rearrangement joins TRBV7-3 to TRBJ2-3, with 10 nucleotides matching TRBD2. The V gene end was trimmed by 0 bases and the J gene end by 1 base; junction bases not matched to a gene: 1. This CDR3 is 16 amino acids long. Germline loops: CDR1 SGHTA, CDR2 FQGTGA. Filled out from reference TRBV7-3 and TRBJ2-3, the complete variable domain reads GAGVSQTPSNKVTEKGKYVELRCDPISGHTALYWYRQSLGQGPEFLIYFQGTGAADDSGLPNDRFFAVRPEGSVSTLKIQRTERGDSAVYLCASSLTLAGGTDTQYFGPGTRLTVL.

The chain has TRBV19 and TRBJ2-7; maybe TRBD1 (6 bases). CDR3 length: 15 amino acids. Between the trimmed V and J ends, which lost 6 bases and 3 bases, there was a span of 18 bases. Germline loops: CDR1 LNHDA, CDR2 SQIVND (reference sequence). The CDR3 DNA reads TGTGCCAGTAGCCGCTCGAACAGGGCAGTCTACGAGCAGTACTTC. It encodes CASSRSNRAVYEQYF. Complete variable domain (other parts from reference TRBV19 and TRBJ2-7): DGGITQSPKYLFRKEGQNVTLSCEQNLNHDAMYWYRQDPGQGLRLIYYSQIVNDFQKGDIAEGYSVSREKKESFPLTVTSAQKNPTAFYLCASSRSNRAVYEQYFGPGTRLTVT.

This clone was picked up a small number of times. The chain employs TRBV7-3 and TRBJ2-3, with D possibly TRBD1 on 6 matching bases. Germline V gene lookup returns CDR1 SGHTA and CDR2 FQGTGA. The CDR3 contains 14 residues. V was cut by 2 bases and J by 6 bases, with 12 bases left in between. In DNA, the CDR3 is TGTGCCAGCAGCTTAGGGGGCCAGGGGGATACGCAGTATTTT. Translated, it gives CASSLGGQGDTQYF.

As concerns this clone: Its ends do not fully match the called genes, so a read error is possible. The J gene is TRBJ2-5, the V gene TRBV7-7, with 8 bases aligning to TRBD2. Germline CDR1 is SSHAT and CDR2 is FNYEAQ (reference sequence). The CDR3 contains 15 residues. The CDR3 sequence: CASSLISGILETQYF. The CDR3, as DNA: TGTGCTAGCAGCTTGATTAGCGGGATACTAGAGACCCAGTACTTC.

This clone was seen only once. V is TRBV30 and J is TRBJ2-1; D remains ambiguous. The CDR3 runs 14 residues. V shed 2 bases and J shed 0 bases, with 8 bases lying between them. Germline CDR1 GTSNPN, CDR2 SVGIG (reference sequence). Here the CDR3 DNA reads TGTGCCTGGAGTCAAGGGTTCTCCTACAATGAGCAGTTCTTC. Protein: CAWSQGFSYNEQFF.

V gene TRBV4-1 combines with J gene TRBJ2-5, with D perhaps matching TRBD2 (7 bases). V was pared by 0 bases and J by 5 bases, with 13 bases between. Per the germline V gene, CDR1 is MGHRA and CDR2 is YSYEKL. This CDR3 region has 15 residues. The CDR3 bases are TGCGCCAGCAGCCAAGATCTTCGGGGGGCCGAGACCCAGTACTTC. As protein: CASSQDLRGAETQYF.

V and J are TRBV7-2 and TRBJ2-6; D ambiguous. Looked up from germline, CDR1 is SGHTA and CDR2 is FQGNSA. Trimming took 1 base from V and 0 from J, leaving 4 bases between them. This CDR3 region has 15 residues. DNA for the CDR3: TGTGCCAGCAGCTTAGACAGCTCTGGGGCCAACGTCCTGACTTTC. It yields the protein CASSLDSSGANVLTF.

This clone is termed large. V gene TRBV18 combines with J gene TRBJ1-2; D gene uncertain. Germline loops: CDR1 KGHSH, CDR2 LQKENI. The V gene lost 2 bases and the J gene lost 0 bases, with 10 bases spanning the gap. This CDR3 comprises 15 residues. The CDR3 DNA reads TGTGCCAGCTCACCAACTCGGGTAGCTAACTATGGCTACACCTTC. Its translation: CASSPTRVANYGYTF.

This clone has just a few counts. The chain links TRBV29-1 to TRBJ2-4; D assignment may be TRBD1 or TRBD2 (5 bases each). Germline CDR1 is SQVTM and CDR2 is ANQGSEA. Trimming took off 5 bases at V and 0 bases at J, with 14 bases between the two ends. There are 15 residues in the CDR3. The CDR3 DNA reads as TGCAGCGTTTTAATCCGGGACCTAGCCAAAAACATTCAGTACTTC. It yields the protein CSVLIRDLAKNIQYF.

CDR3 sequence: CASSPSVEPRYEQYF. The CDR3 nucleotides read TGTGCCAGCAGCCCTTCAGTGGAGCCTCGTTACGAGCAGTACTTC. This chain links TRBV9 with TRBJ2-7; the D is unclear. CDR3 size: 15 residues. From germline, CDR1 is SGDLS and CDR2 YYNGEE. V was shortened by 4 bases and J by 4 bases, with 18 bases between the two germline ends.

V and J are TRBV2 and TRBJ1-5; 10 positions agree with TRBD1. The trim removed 6 bases at V and 6 bases at J, leaving 8 bases unmatched. The CDR3 is 15 residues long. The V gene's germline CDR1 is SNHLY and CDR2 FYNNEI. Here the CDR3 reads CASRQTGGAGQPQHF. The CDR3 DNA follows: TGTGCCAGCAGGCAGACAGGGGGCGCGGGTCAGCCCCAGCATTTT. The complete variable domain, with remaining parts taken from reference TRBV2 and TRBJ1-5, reads EPEVTQTPSHQVTQMGQEVILRCVPISNHLYFYWYRQILGQKVEFLVSFYNNEISEKSEIFDDQFSVERPDGSNFTLKIRSTKLEDSAMYFCASRQTGGAGQPQHFGDGTRLSIL.

The rearrangement uses TRBV7-2 and TRBJ2-5; D remains unclear. This CDR3 is 13 amino acids long. V lost 3 bases and J lost 5, with 10 bases in between. The germline V gene encodes CDR1 SGHTA and CDR2 FQGNSA. The CDR3 coding sequence is TGTGCCAGCAGCTTGGGCGGCCGGGAGACCCAGTACTTC. Its translation: CASSLGGRETQYF.

The rearrangement links TRBV7-8 to TRBJ1-5; perhaps TRBD1 as D (5 bases). With 4 bases removed from V and 9 bases from J, the gap between germline ends came to 7 bases. CDR3 length: 11 residues. The germline gives CDR1 SGHVS, CDR2 FQNEAQ. CDR3 residues: CASSSGGPQHF. Here the CDR3 DNA reads TGTGCCAGCAGCTCCGGGGGGCCCCAGCATTTT.

The chain is built from TRBV7-9 and TRBJ2-5, with TRBD2 matching 8 bases. V lost 3 bases, J lost 3 bases, and 6 bases stayed unmatched. The CDR3 contains 15 residues. CDR1 and CDR2 from the germline V gene are SEHNR and FQNEAQ (reference sequence). CDR3 coding DNA: TGTGCCAGCAGCTTTGGTCCGGGGGGGGAAGAGACCCAGTACTTC. Translated, it gives CASSFGPGGEETQYF.

This sequence joins TRBV12-5 and TRBJ1-2; 8 nucleotides match TRBD1. This CDR3 contains 13 residues. Germline V gene lookup returns CDR1 LGHNT and CDR2 FRNRAP. V lost 6 bases to trimming and J lost 8 bases; unmatched junction nucleotides: 8. The CDR3 DNA reads as TGTGCTAGTGGGGAGACAGGGGCGGAAGGCTACACCTTC. Protein: CASGETGAEGYTF.

The chain couples TRBV2 to TRBJ1-1; the match to TRBD1 covers 7 bases. The germline CDR1 and CDR2 sequences are SNHLY and FYNNEI. Trimming removed 8 bases from V and 1 base from J; junction bases left unmatched: 7. The CDR3 spans 14 residues. CDR3 in DNA: TGTGCCAGCGCCTATCACAGGGGGAACACTGAAGCTTTCTTT. Translation: CASAYHRGNTEAFF.

The chain has TRBV11-3 and TRBJ1-1; D may be TRBD1 (5 bases). This CDR3 spans 13 amino acids. The ends were cut back, 0 bases at V and 3 bases at J, with 5 bases in the middle. Per the germline V gene, CDR1 is SGHNT and CDR2 is YENEEA. CDR3 sequence reads: CASSLEGDTEAFF. CDR3 in DNA: TGTGCCAGCAGCTTAGAGGGGGACACTGAAGCTTTCTTT.